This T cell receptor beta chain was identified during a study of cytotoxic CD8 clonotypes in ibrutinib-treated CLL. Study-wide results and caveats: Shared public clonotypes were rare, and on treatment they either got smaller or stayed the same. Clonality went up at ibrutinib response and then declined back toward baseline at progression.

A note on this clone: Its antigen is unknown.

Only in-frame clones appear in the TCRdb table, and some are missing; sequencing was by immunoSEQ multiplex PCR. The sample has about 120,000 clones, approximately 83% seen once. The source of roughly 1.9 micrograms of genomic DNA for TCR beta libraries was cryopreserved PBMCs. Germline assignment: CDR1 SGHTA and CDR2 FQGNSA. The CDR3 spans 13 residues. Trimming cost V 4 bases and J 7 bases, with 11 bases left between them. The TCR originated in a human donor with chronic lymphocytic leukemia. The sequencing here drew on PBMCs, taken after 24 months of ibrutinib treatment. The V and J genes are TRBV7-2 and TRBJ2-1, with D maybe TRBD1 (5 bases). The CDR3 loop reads CASSSNQGNEQFF. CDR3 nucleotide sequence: TGTGCCAGCAGCTCAAACCAGGGAAATGAGCAGTTCTTC.